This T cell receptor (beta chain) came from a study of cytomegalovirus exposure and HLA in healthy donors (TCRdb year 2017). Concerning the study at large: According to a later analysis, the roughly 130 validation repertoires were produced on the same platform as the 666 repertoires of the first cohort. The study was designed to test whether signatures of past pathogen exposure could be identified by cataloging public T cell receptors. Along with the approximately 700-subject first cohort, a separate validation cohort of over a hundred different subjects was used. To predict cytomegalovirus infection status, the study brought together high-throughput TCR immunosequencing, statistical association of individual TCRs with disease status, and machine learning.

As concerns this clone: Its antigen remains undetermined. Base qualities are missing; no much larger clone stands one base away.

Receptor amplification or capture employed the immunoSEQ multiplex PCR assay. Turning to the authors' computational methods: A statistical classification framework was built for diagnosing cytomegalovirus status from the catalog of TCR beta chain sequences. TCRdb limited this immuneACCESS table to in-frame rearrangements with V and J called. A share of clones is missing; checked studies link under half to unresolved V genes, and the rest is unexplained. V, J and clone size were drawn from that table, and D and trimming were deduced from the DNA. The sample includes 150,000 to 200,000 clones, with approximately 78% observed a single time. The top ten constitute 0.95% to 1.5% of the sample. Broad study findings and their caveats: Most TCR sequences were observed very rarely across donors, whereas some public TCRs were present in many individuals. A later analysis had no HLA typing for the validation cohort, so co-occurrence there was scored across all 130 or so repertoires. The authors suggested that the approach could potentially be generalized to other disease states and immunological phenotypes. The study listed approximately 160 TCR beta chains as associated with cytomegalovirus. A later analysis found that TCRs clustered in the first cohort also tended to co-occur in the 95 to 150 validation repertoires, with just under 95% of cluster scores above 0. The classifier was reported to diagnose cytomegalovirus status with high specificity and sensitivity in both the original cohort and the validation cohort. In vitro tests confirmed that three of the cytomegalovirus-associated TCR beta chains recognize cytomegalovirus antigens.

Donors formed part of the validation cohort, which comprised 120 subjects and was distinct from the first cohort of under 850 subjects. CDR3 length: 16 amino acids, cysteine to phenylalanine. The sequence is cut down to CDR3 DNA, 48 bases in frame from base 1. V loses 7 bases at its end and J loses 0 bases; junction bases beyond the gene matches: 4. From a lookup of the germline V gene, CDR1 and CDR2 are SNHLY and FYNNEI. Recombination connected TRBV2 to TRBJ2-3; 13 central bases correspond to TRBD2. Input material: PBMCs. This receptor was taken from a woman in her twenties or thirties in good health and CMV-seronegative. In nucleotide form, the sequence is TGTGCCAGCACACTAGCGGGGGGGCTCAGCACAGATACGCAGTATTTT. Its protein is CASTLAGGLSTDTQYF.